The clone carrying this T cell receptor beta chain was picked up one time. This sample was taken from a study of blood T cell repertoires in COVID-19. Looking at the study overall: Spain, Italy and the United States supplied samples that represented acute and convalescent COVID-19. The cDNA or gDNA used as material had been derived from T cells, B-cell-depleted T cells, or PBMCs.

Under the authors' procedure: Cell counts per sample came from amplifying reference gene primers. TCRdb's table, derived via immunoSEQ multiplex PCR, lists solely in-frame clones and lacks some. For V, J and clone size, that table is used; D and trimming come from the DNA. The table includes about 43,000 clones, 80% to 90% detected once. CDR3 length: 17 amino acids. The J segment lost 2 bases and the V segment lost 5 bases, leaving 5 bases of the junction unmatched. The germline gives CDR1 MDHEN, CDR2 SYDVKM. The receptor was isolated from a man aged 55 to 70 with active COVID-19. The source material was peripheral blood. J is TRBJ2-1 and V is TRBV28, with 14 nucleotides matching TRBD2. The CDR3 sequence is CASSQGLAGVPYNEQFF. DNA of the CDR3: TGTGCCAGCAGTCAGGGACTAGCGGGAGTCCCCTACAATGAGCAGTTCTTC.